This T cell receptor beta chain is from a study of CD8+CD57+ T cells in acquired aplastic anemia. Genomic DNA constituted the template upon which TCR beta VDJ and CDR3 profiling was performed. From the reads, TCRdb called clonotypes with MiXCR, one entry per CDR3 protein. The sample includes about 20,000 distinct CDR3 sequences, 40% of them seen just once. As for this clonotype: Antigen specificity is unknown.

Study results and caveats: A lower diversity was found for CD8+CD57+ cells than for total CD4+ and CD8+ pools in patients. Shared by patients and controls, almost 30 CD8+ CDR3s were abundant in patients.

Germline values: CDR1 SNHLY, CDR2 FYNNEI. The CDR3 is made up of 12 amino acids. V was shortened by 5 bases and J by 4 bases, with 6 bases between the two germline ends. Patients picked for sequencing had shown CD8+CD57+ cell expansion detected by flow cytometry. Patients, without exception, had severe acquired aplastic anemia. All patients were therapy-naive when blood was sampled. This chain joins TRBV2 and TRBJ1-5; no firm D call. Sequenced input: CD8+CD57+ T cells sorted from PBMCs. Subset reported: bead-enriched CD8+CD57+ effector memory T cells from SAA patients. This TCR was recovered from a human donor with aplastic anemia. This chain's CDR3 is CASSKVNQPQHF. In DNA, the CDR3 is TGTGCCAGCAGTAAAGTTAATCAGCCCCAGCATTTT.